This T cell receptor (beta chain) is from a study of cytomegalovirus exposure and HLA in healthy donors. General study points: A missense variant in DCLRE1C was later tied to TCR beta V- and J-gene trimming.

Researchers ran the PCR with 60 Vbeta and 13 Jbeta primers. Profiled with immunoSEQ multiplex PCR; TCRdb holds only in-frame clones, not every one. In the table there are about 110,000 clones, roughly three quarters of which are singletons. Notes on this clone: Its cognate antigen is unknown.

The CDR3 contains 16 residues. The germline V gene encodes CDR1 SGHDT and CDR2 YYEEEE. The V end lost 3 bases, the J end lost 4 bases, and 17 bases lay between the germline ends. The receptor was isolated from a man between 18 and 29 years old in good health and CMV-seronegative. Sequencing was performed on PBMCs. The chain carries TRBV5-6 and TRBJ2-1, with D tentatively TRBD1 (6 bases). This CDR3 is CASSWWSGTHYNEQFF. CDR3 DNA: TGTGCCAGCAGCTGGTGGTCCGGGACACATTACAATGAGCAGTTCTTC.